One sample yielded the 31 T cell receptor beta chains listed below, sequenced in a study of cytomegalovirus exposure and HLA in healthy donors. Primers: 60 Vbeta forward and 13 Jbeta reverse. Clones were read by immunoSEQ multiplex PCR, and TCRdb kept only the in-frame ones, dropping some. In total, the table holds roughly 60,000 clones. Sample: PBMCs. All receptors come from a young woman in good health and CMV-seronegative.

The V gene is TRBV28, the J gene TRBJ1-4; 8 nucleotides agree with TRBD1. The junction had 9 bases not matched to a gene; V was cut back by 1 base and J by 8 bases. CDR1 is MDHEN, CDR2 SYDVKM, per germline. CDR3 length equals 16 residues. The CDR3 DNA reads as TGTGCCAGCAGTTTATTCGGTCAGGGGGCAGGGGAAAAACTGTTTTTT. It encodes CASSLFGQGAGEKLFF.

The chain couples TRBV18 to TRBJ1-1; 7 bases line up with TRBD1. Germline V gene data show CDR1 as KGHSH and CDR2 as LQKENI. There are 13 residues in the CDR3. After removal of 3 bases from V and 5 bases from J, the junction contained 3 bases not matched to a gene. DNA of the CDR3: TGTGCCAGCTCACCCCAGGGACAGACTGAAGCTTTCTTT. Its translation: CASSPQGQTEAFF.

The rearrangement uses TRBV29-1 and TRBJ2-7, with 8 nucleotides matching TRBD1. Germline V gene sequence: CDR1 SQVTM, CDR2 ANQGSEA. The CDR3 spans 14 residues. Trimming cost V 4 bases and J 2 bases; bases outside gene matches: 7. The CDR3 loop is CSVGMTGDPYEQYF. In DNA form, the CDR3 reads TGCAGCGTTGGTATGACAGGGGACCCCTACGAGCAGTACTTC.

In DNA, the CDR3 is TGTGCCAGCAGCCCATTCAGGACTAGCGGCCCGGGAGAGCAGTACTTC. It is translated as CASSPFRTSGPGEQYF. The chain uses TRBV11-2 and TRBJ2-7; TRBD2 matches at 10 bases. J lost 7 bases, V lost 5 bases, and 14 bases had no gene match. Germline CDR1 SGHAT, CDR2 FQNNGV. This CDR3 spans 16 amino acids.

CDR3 amino acids: CASSLAGRAIDEQYF. In DNA, the CDR3 is TGCGCCAGCAGCTTGGCCGGCAGGGCGATTGACGAGCAGTACTTC. The chain carries TRBV5-1 and TRBJ2-7; D may be TRBD1 (5 bases). Germline CDR1 SGHRS, CDR2 YFSETQ. The V end lost 0 bases, the J end lost 5 bases, and 15 bases lay between the germline ends. There are 15 residues in the CDR3.

For this clone: The germline gene is not matched at one end of the junction; a read error may be the cause. The chain uses TRBV5-1 and TRBJ1-1; 8 nucleotides align to TRBD1. CDR3 size: 16 residues. Germline V lookup: CDR1 SGHRS, CDR2 YFSETQ. The DNA of the CDR3 is TGCGCCAGCAGCGTGGGTCGACAGGGGATGAACACTGAAGATTTCTTT. Translation: CASSVGRQGMNTEDFF.

V is TRBV11-2 and J is TRBJ1-5; no firm D call. From germline, CDR1 is SGHAT and CDR2 FQNNGV. Trimming took off 3 bases at V and 3 bases at J, with 6 bases between the two ends. The CDR3 contains 13 residues. CDR3 sequence: CASSFNINQPQHF. For the CDR3, the DNA is TGTGCCAGCAGCTTTAATATCAATCAGCCCCAGCATTTT. The entire variable domain, with the rest obtained from reference TRBV11-2 and TRBJ1-5, is as follows: EAGVAQSPRYKIIEKRQSVAFWCNPISGHATLYWYQQILGQGPKLLIQFQNNGVVDDSQLPKDRFSAERLKGVDSTLKIQPAKLEDSAVYLCASSFNINQPQHFGDGTRLSIL.

The genes are TRBV6-1 and TRBJ2-7; possible D gene TRBD2, 6 bases. Germline values: CDR1 MNHNS, CDR2 SASEGT. V was cut by 4 bases and J by 3 bases, with 16 bases left in between. The CDR3 is 15 amino acids. The CDR3 is CASSAETGEVYEQYF. The CDR3 DNA sequence: TGTGCCAGCAGTGCAGAGACGGGGGAGGTCTACGAGCAGTACTTC.

The chain recombines TRBV28 with TRBJ1-2; D is unresolved. Looked up from germline, CDR1 is MDHEN and CDR2 is SYDVKM. Trimming took 5 bases from V and 0 from J, leaving 16 bases between them. This CDR3 contains 16 residues. The CDR3 loop reads CASSERMRLTNYGYTF. The DNA for the CDR3 is TGTGCCAGCAGTGAACGTATGCGCTTGACTAACTATGGCTACACCTTC.

This rearrangement joins TRBV28 to TRBJ1-6; TRBD1 matches at 9 bases. J gave up 6 bases and V 7 bases, and 7 bases lay outside the gene matches. CDR3 size: 15 residues. Germline V gene lookup returns CDR1 MDHEN and CDR2 SYDVKM. CDR3 sequence reads: CASTPRDRVNSPLHF. DNA of the CDR3: TGTGCCAGCACCCCAAGGGACAGGGTTAATTCACCCCTCCACTTT.

This chain uses TRBV7-9 with TRBJ2-7, with 7 bases matching TRBD1. Looked up from germline, CDR1 is SEHNR and CDR2 is FQNEAQ (reference sequence). The CDR3 extends over 14 amino acids. V gave up 5 bases and J gave up 1 base; unmatched junction bases: 5. The CDR3: CASSLWDRSYEQYF. Written as DNA, the CDR3 is TGTGCCAGCAGCCTGTGGGACAGATCCTACGAGCAGTACTTC.

V and J are TRBV11-1 and TRBJ2-7, with 8 bases that match TRBD1. The CDR3 is 13 amino acids. Germline CDR1 SGHAT, CDR2 FQDESV (reference sequence). V lost 5 bases and J lost 6; bases outside the gene matches: 6. CDR3 sequence: CASSPGTGGEQYF. The DNA of the CDR3 is TGTGCCAGCAGCCCCGGGACAGGAGGCGAGCAGTACTTC.

J is TRBJ2-3 and V is TRBV25-1; D remains unclear. CDR1 is MGHDK and CDR2 is SYGVNS in the germline V gene. There are 14 residues in the CDR3. The germline V and J ends were trimmed by 2 bases and 3 bases, with 9 bases remaining between them. The CDR3 nucleotides are TGTGCCAGCAGTGAAGAGCGAGGAACAGATACGCAGTATTTT. Residues: CASSEERGTDTQYF.

The chain couples TRBV9 to TRBJ1-5; maybe TRBD1 (5 bases). Trimming cost V 0 bases and J 6 bases, with 10 bases left between them. CDR1 and CDR2 (germline): SGDLS, YYNGEE. This CDR3 spans 14 amino acids. CDR3 sequence: CASSVAPGLQPQHF. The CDR3 DNA follows: TGTGCCAGCAGCGTAGCTCCAGGGCTTCAGCCCCAGCATTTT.

The V and J genes are TRBV9 and TRBJ1-2; D is uncertain. Trimming stripped 3 bases from V and 1 base from J, with 16 bases between. CDR1 SGDLS and CDR2 YYNGEE come from the germline V gene. The CDR3 has 16 residues. The DNA for the CDR3 is TGTGCCAGCAGCGCAAGACTCCCAACAAGTAACTATGGCTACACCTTC. The encoded protein is CASSARLPTSNYGYTF.

The rearrangement joins TRBV30 to TRBJ1-2; a weak D match, TRBD1 (5 bases). The germline V gene has CDR1 GTSNPN and CDR2 SVGIG (reference sequence). There are 12 residues in the CDR3. Trimming took off 1 base at V and 8 bases at J, with 11 bases between the two ends. The DNA of the CDR3 is TGTGCCTGGAGTGCGGGGGATGAGGGCTACACCTTC. Its translation: CAWSAGDEGYTF.

The rearrangement uses TRBV29-1 and TRBJ1-2; D possibly corresponds to TRBD1 (5 bases). The CDR3 loop spans 15 amino acids. Germline V CDR1 and CDR2: SQVTM, ANQGSEA. The V and J ends lost 6 bases and 2 bases respectively, with 19 bases between them. CDR3 loop: CSVYPAGRLNYGYTF. The CDR3 DNA is TGCAGCGTCTACCCAGCGGGGCGACTAAACTATGGCTACACCTTC.

This chain uses TRBV10-2 with TRBJ1-4, with D unresolved. Trimming shortened V by 3 bases and J by 6 bases, and 20 bases separated the two germline ends. Germline CDR1 is WSHSY and CDR2 is SAAADI. This CDR3 has 17 residues. CDR3 region: CASSDGWARGKDEKLFF. CDR3 bases: TGCGCCAGCAGTGATGGGTGGGCGAGAGGGAAGGATGAAAAACTGTTTTTT.

The chain couples TRBV11-2 to TRBJ1-2; no clear D gene. Between the trimmed V and J ends, which lost 1 base and 3 bases, there was a span of 9 bases. Per the germline V gene, CDR1 is SGHAT and CDR2 is FQNNGV. This CDR3 is 14 amino acids long. Written as DNA, the CDR3 is TGTGCCAGCAGCTTAGGTCTGTTCCACTATGGCTACACCTTC. Translation gives CASSLGLFHYGYTF. The whole variable domain, remainder taken from reference TRBV11-2 and TRBJ1-2, is EAGVAQSPRYKIIEKRQSVAFWCNPISGHATLYWYQQILGQGPKLLIQFQNNGVVDDSQLPKDRFSAERLKGVDSTLKIQPAKLEDSAVYLCASSLGLFHYGYTFGSGTRLTVV.

The chain employs TRBV5-6 and TRBJ2-7; maybe TRBD2 (6 bases). The CDR3 is 14 residues long. With 3 bases removed from V and 5 bases from J, the gap between germline ends came to 15 bases. CDR1 is SGHDT and CDR2 is YYEEEE in the germline V gene. CDR3 DNA sequence: TGTGCCAGCAGCTCATGGCCTAGCGATGACGAGCAGTACTTC. Its translation is CASSSWPSDDEQYF.

This chain uses TRBV5-1 with TRBJ1-5; TRBD1 is a possible D gene (5 bases). The germline CDR1 and CDR2 sequences are SGHRS and YFSETQ. The CDR3 loop spans 14 amino acids. Trimming removed 1 base at V and 0 bases at J, with 5 bases between. CDR3: CASSLTGSNQPQHF. In DNA, the CDR3 is TGCGCCAGCAGCTTGACAGGTAGCAATCAGCCCCAGCATTTT.

The rearrangement joins TRBV5-1 to TRBJ2-5; D is possibly TRBD2 (6 bases). This CDR3 contains 15 residues. V was pared by 7 bases and J by 2 bases, with 18 bases between. CDR1 is SGHRS and CDR2 is YFSETQ in the germline V gene. CDR3 coding DNA: TGCGCCAGCGGTGGTGGAGGGGCCTTGCAAGAGACCCAGTACTTC. As protein: CASGGGGALQETQYF.

The genes are TRBV4-2 and TRBJ1-2, with D hard to call. The germline V gene has CDR1 LGHNA and CDR2 YNFKEQ. V shed 5 bases and J shed 4 bases, with 20 bases lying between them. The CDR3 has 16 amino acids. CDR3 sequence (DNA): TGTGCCAGCAGCTTGCGGGCTCGGGATTACTTCTATGGCTACACCTTC. This encodes CASSLRARDYFYGYTF.

The CDR3 sequence is CASSSTGGYYGYTF. The CDR3 DNA reads TGTGCCAGCAGCTCGACAGGGGGCTACTATGGCTACACCTTC. The chain recombines TRBV7-8 with TRBJ1-2; 10 positions agree with TRBD1. Trimming removed 4 bases from V and 3 bases from J; junction bases left unmatched: 2. The germline gives CDR1 SGHVS, CDR2 FQNEAQ. The CDR3 sequence is 14 residues long.

This chain connects TRBV5-1 to TRBJ2-3; TRBD1 might be the D (5 bases). Trimming removed 4 bases at V and 3 bases at J, with 12 bases between. This CDR3 is built from 14 residues. Germline CDR1 SGHRS, CDR2 YFSETQ. The DNA for the CDR3 is TGCGCCAGCAGCGCCCCCCAGGGAACAGATACGCAGTATTTT. Protein product: CASSAPQGTDTQYF.

This chain connects TRBV5-1 to TRBJ2-5, with a weak D call TRBD1 (8 bases). Trimming pared 0 bases from V and 5 bases from J, leaving 14 bases between. The germline V gene encodes CDR1 SGHRS and CDR2 YFSETQ. There are 15 residues in the CDR3. The CDR3 DNA is TGCGCCAGCAGCTTGGCCACACAGGGGGGGGAGACCCAGTACTTC. Its protein product is CASSLATQGGETQYF.

V gene TRBV18 combines with J gene TRBJ2-7, with 12 bases aligning to TRBD2. The V gene's germline CDR1 is KGHSH and CDR2 LQKENI. CDR3 size: 16 residues. The trim removed 3 bases at V and 1 base at J, leaving 4 bases unmatched. CDR3 sequence: CASSPVLAGGSYEQYF. CDR3 nucleotides: TGTGCCAGCTCACCTGTACTAGCGGGAGGTTCCTACGAGCAGTACTTC.

The V and J genes are TRBV6-5 and TRBJ1-2; 8 bases align to TRBD1. Germline CDR1 MNHEY, CDR2 SVGAGI. The CDR3 loop spans 12 amino acids. V gave up 5 bases and J gave up 5 bases; unmatched junction bases: 1. The CDR3 DNA is TGTGCCAGCAGTCACAGGGGGTATGGCTACACCTTC. Translating gives CASSHRGYGYTF.

The genes are TRBV29-1 and TRBJ2-7; TRBD1 might be the D (6 bases). V was cut by 4 bases and J by 4 bases, with 14 bases left in between. This CDR3 has 13 residues. CDR1 and CDR2 (germline): SQVTM, ANQGSEA. CDR3 in DNA: TGCAGCGTTGTTGTGGGGGCCGGGTACGAGCAGTACTTC. Amino acid sequence: CSVVVGAGYEQYF.

The chain is built from TRBV19 and TRBJ1-5; the D gene is possibly TRBD1 (6 bases). The CDR3 has 12 amino acids. Trimming removed 6 bases at V and 9 bases at J, with 12 bases between. Germline V lookup: CDR1 LNHDA, CDR2 SQIVND (reference sequence). This chain's CDR3 is CASRDRQWPQHF. CDR3 bases: TGTGCCAGTAGGGACAGACAATGGCCCCAGCATTTT.

The rearrangement links TRBV4-2 to TRBJ2-1, with TRBD2 identical over 9 bases. The CDR3 loop spans 15 amino acids. V lost 3 bases to trimming and J lost 4 bases; unmatched junction nucleotides: 4. Germline lookup yields CDR1 LGHNA and CDR2 YNFKEQ. CDR3 in amino acids: CASSQLSGGYNEQFF. CDR3 nucleotides: TGTGCCAGCAGCCAGTTGAGCGGGGGGTACAATGAGCAGTTCTTC.